This is a list of T cell receptor beta chains from one sample in a study of cytotoxic CD8 clonotypes in ibrutinib-treated CLL. TCRdb's table, derived via immunoSEQ multiplex PCR, lists solely in-frame clones and lacks some. Here the sample spans roughly 54,000 clones, 57% being singletons. Sequenced material: PBMCs, taken after 24 months of ibrutinib treatment. Receptors originate from a human donor with chronic lymphocytic leukemia. CDR3s include the opening cysteine and the closing phenylalanine or tryptophan. D genes are given only for firm matches. Clone size is not always given. Where it is, it says once, few, many or a class for expanded clones.

TRBJ1-2,few,TRBD1,14,TRBV7-8,CASSLGQNHYGYTF,TGTGCCAGCAGCCTGGGACAGAACCACTATGGCTACACCTTC
TRBJ1-6,.,TRBD1,15,TRBV27,CASSSQGASGSPLHF,TGTGCCAGCAGTTCTCAGGGGGCGTCGGGATCACCCCTCCACTTT
TRBJ2-3,.,.,13,TRBV6-6,CASSYSPMDTQYF,TGTGCCAGCAGTTACTCACCCATGGATACGCAGTATTTT
TRBJ2-7,few,.,10,TRBV20-1,CSAPFGEQYF,TGCAGTGCTCCCTTCGGCGAGCAGTACTTC
TRBJ1-5,few,TRBD1,16,TRBV2,CASSDKGGKGYQPQHF,TGTGCCAGCAGTGATAAAGGGGGCAAGGGATATCAGCCCCAGCATTTT
TRBJ1-2,.,.,14,TRBV25-1,CASSAPGGALGYTF,TGTGCCAGCAGCGCCCCGGGGGGCGCCTTGGGCTACACCTTC
TRBJ2-7,many,.,14,TRBV7-8,CASTSGTVSYEQYF,TGTGCCAGCACATCCGGGACGGTCTCCTACGAGCAGTACTTC
TRBJ1-2,many,.,13,TRBV29-1,CSVPKGGPGGYTF,TGCAGCGTCCCCAAGGGGGGGCCGGGGGGCTACACCTTC
TRBJ1-1,medium-sized,.,14,TRBV25-1,CASSESGRATEAFF,TGTGCCAGCAGTGAAAGCGGGAGGGCCACTGAAGCTTTCTTT
TRBJ1-1,.,TRBD1,14,TRBV6-5,CASTYRGRNTEAFF,TGTGCCAGCACCTACAGGGGGCGAAACACTGAAGCTTTCTTT
TRBJ2-3,.,.,13,TRBV2,CASSGQEFDTQYF,TGTGCCAGCAGTGGACAGGAGTTCGATACGCAGTATTTT
TRBJ2-3,.,.,14,TRBV4-1,CASSPGPGTDTQYF,TGCGCCAGCAGCCCGGGACCAGGCACAGATACGCAGTATTTT
TRBJ1-2,once,TRBD1,15,TRBV19,CASSIWDREFYGYTF,TGTGCCAGTAGTATATGGGACAGGGAATTCTATGGCTACACCTTC
TRBJ1-2,few,.,14,TRBV7-9,CASSLASGNYGYTF,TGTGCCAGCAGCTTAGCGTCGGGAAACTATGGCTACACCTTC
TRBJ2-7,few,.,13,TRBV11-3,CASSLAPGGEQYF,TGTGCCAGCAGCTTAGCCCCCGGGGGCGAGCAGTACTTC
TRBJ2-1,.,TRBD1,11,TRBV6-5,CASHRGNEQFF,TGTGCCAGCCACAGGGGGAATGAGCAGTTCTTC
TRBJ1-1,.,.,15,TRBV5-5,CASSPGPRGDTEAFF,TGTGCCAGCAGCCCCGGGCCTCGGGGGGACACTGAAGCTTTCTTT
TRBJ2-2,few,.,17,TRBV11-2,CASSGLSAPTNTGELFF,TGTGCCAGCAGTGGTCTTAGCGCACCAACGAACACCGGGGAGCTGTTTTTT
TRBJ1-2,few,TRBD1,16,TRBV7-9,CASSFSDRDHNYGYTF,TGTGCCAGCAGCTTCTCCGACAGGGACCATAACTATGGCTACACCTTC
TRBJ2-2,.,.,14,TRBV2,CASRGVGATGELFF,TGTGCCAGCAGGGGGGTCGGGGCCACCGGGGAGCTGTTTTTT
TRBJ2-3,.,.,14,TRBV2,CASSDVLGTDTQYF,TGTGCCAGCAGTGATGTTTTAGGCACAGATACGCAGTATTTT
TRBJ2-5,few,TRBD2,17,TRBV7-8,CASSRSGAGVRRETQYF,TGTGCCAGCAGCCGTAGCGGGGCAGGGGTGAGAAGGGAGACCCAGTACTTC
TRBJ2-3,.,.,14,TRBV13,CASSMNIGPDTQYF,TGTGCCAGCAGCATGAACATTGGACCAGATACGCAGTATTTT
TRBJ2-7,.,TRBD1,14,TRBV5-1,CASSLGQVPPEQYF,TGCGCCAGCAGCTTAGGACAGGTCCCTCCCGAGCAGTACTTC
TRBJ2-1,few,TRBD2,16,TRBV6-1,CASSGRLAGGNHEQFF,TGTGCCAGCAGTGGCCGACTAGCGGGGGGGAACCATGAGCAGTTCTTC
TRBJ1-2,.,.,15,TRBV5-5,CASRQAPIANYGYTF,TGTGCCAGCAGGCAGGCCCCTATAGCTAACTATGGCTACACCTTC
TRBJ1-5,many,TRBD1,15,TRBV27,CASGGTGFPYQPQHF,TGTGCCAGCGGGGGGACAGGGTTCCCTTATCAGCCCCAGCATTTT
TRBJ1-1,few,.,12,TRBV29-1,CSATADSFGAFF,TGCAGCGCCACGGCGGACAGTTTTGGAGCTTTCTTT
TRBJ2-2,.,TRBD1,18,TRBV5-1,CASSPLGTGGISTGELFF,TGCGCCAGCAGCCCCTTGGGGACAGGGGGAATTTCTACCGGGGAGCTGTTTTTT
TRBJ2-7,.,TRBD1,15,TRBV28,CASSLMQGDIYEQYF,TGTGCCAGCAGTTTAATGCAGGGGGATATCTACGAGCAGTACTTC
TRBJ2-1,few,.,13,TRBV2,CASSEARDARLFF,TGTGCCAGCAGTGAAGCGAGGGACGCGCGTCTGTTCTTC
TRBJ2-7,.,.,13,TRBV19,CASSLGNSYEQYF,TGTGCCAGTAGTCTGGGGAACTCCTACGAGCAGTACTTC
TRBJ1-1,.,TRBD1,15,TRBV29-1,CSVGGQGIWGTEAFF,TGCAGCGTTGGAGGACAGGGGATATGGGGCACTGAAGCTTTCTTT
TRBJ2-5,few,TRBD2,16,TRBV2,CASRERSGGAGETQYF,TGTGCCAGCCGGGAACGTAGCGGGGGGGCCGGGGAGACCCAGTACTTC
TRBJ1-1,.,.,13,TRBV5-6,CASSLKGVSEAFF,TGTGCCAGCAGCTTGAAGGGGGTCTCTGAAGCTTTCTTT
TRBJ2-7,.,.,14,TRBV4-1,CASSQDTGAYEQYF,TGCGCCAGCAGCCAGGATACAGGAGCGTACGAGCAGTACTTC
TRBJ1-1,.,.,17,TRBV5-1,CASSLGTRISGDTEAFF,TGCGCCAGCAGCTTGGGGACAAGGATTTCGGGGGACACTGAAGCTTTCTTT
TRBJ1-5,.,.,15,TRBV23-1,CASSTTDGGNQPQHF,TGCGCCAGCAGCACCACCGACGGGGGCAATCAGCCCCAGCATTTT
TRBJ1-5,.,.,13,TRBV19,CASSIDGNQPQHF,TGTGCCAGTAGTATAGACGGCAATCAGCCCCAGCATTTT
TRBJ2-4,.,.,12,TRBV6-6,CASTGQEHFQYF,TGTGCCAGCACAGGTCAAGAACACTTTCAGTACTTC
TRBJ1-2,few,.,12,TRBV2,CASRDTSYGYTF,TGTGCCAGCCGGGACACCTCCTATGGCTACACCTTC
TRBJ2-3,.,TRBD1,15,TRBV2,CAISRGTGSTDTQYF,TGTGCCATCTCAAGGGGGACAGGGAGCACAGATACGCAGTATTTT
TRBJ1-2,once,.,12,TRBV6-6,CASRRPQRGYTF,TGTGCCAGCAGACGGCCCCAACGCGGCTACACCTTC
TRBJ2-7,.,.,17,TRBV5-1,CASSLGWGGGYSYEQYF,TGCGCCAGCAGCTTGGGTTGGGGTGGCGGTTACTCCTACGAGCAGTACTTC
TRBJ2-7,.,.,13,TRBV5-1,CASSPGQLYEQYF,TGCGCCAGCAGCCCAGGACAGCTCTACGAGCAGTACTTC
TRBJ2-3,.,.,11,TRBV20-1,CSANQLESQYF,TGCAGTGCTAACCAACTAGAATCGCAGTATTTT
TRBJ2-7,.,.,12,TRBV5-6,CASSFKGYEQYF,TGTGCCAGCAGCTTTAAGGGTTACGAGCAGTACTTC
TRBJ2-7,.,.,14,TRBV6-5,CASSPLQDSYEQYF,TGTGCCAGCAGTCCCTTACAGGATTCCTACGAGCAGTACTTC
TRBJ2-5,medium-sized,.,14,TRBV5-6,CASSLGSPGETQYF,TGTGCCAGCAGCTTGGGCAGCCCCGGGGAGACCCAGTACTTC
TRBJ2-1,.,.,16,TRBV11-2,CASTSGAGAGYNEQFF,TGTGCCAGCACCTCAGGTGCCGGAGCAGGCTACAATGAGCAGTTCTTC
TRBJ2-3,.,TRBD2,16,TRBV5-6,CASSLALAGGTDTQYF,TGTGCCAGCAGCTTGGCGCTAGCGGGGGGCACAGATACGCAGTATTTT
TRBJ2-3,.,TRBD1,15,TRBV10-3,CAISVGTGLADTQYF,TGTGCCATCAGTGTGGGGACAGGATTGGCAGATACGCAGTATTTT
TRBJ2-2,.,TRBD1,17,TRBV19,CASSTSWDRANTGELFF,TGTGCCAGTAGTACCTCATGGGACAGGGCGAACACCGGGGAGCTGTTTTTT
TRBJ2-3,.,.,11,TRBV9,CASSLADTQYF,TGTGCCAGCAGCCTCGCGGATACGCAGTATTTT